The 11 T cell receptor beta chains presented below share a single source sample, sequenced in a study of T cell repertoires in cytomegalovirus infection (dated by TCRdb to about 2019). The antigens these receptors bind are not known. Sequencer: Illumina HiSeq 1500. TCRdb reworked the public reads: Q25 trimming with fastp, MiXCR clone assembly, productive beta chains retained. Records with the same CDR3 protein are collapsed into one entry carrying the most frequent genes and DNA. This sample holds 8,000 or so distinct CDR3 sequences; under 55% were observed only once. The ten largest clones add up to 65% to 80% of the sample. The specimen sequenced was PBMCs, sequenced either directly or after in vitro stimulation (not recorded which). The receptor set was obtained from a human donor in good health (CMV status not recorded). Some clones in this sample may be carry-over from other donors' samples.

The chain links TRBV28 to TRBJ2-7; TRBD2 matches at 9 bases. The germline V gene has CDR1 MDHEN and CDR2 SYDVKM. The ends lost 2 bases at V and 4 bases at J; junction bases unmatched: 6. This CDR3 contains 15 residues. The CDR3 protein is CASSLAGGPRYEQYF. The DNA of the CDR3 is TGTGCCAGCAGTTTAGCGGGAGGGCCGAGATACGAGCAGTACTTC. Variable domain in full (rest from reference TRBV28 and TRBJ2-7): DVKVTQSSRYLVKRTGEKVFLECVQDMDHENMFWYRQDPGLGLRLIYFSYDVKMKEKGDIPEGYSVSREKKERFSLILESASTNQTSMYLCASSLAGGPRYEQYFGPGTRLTVT.

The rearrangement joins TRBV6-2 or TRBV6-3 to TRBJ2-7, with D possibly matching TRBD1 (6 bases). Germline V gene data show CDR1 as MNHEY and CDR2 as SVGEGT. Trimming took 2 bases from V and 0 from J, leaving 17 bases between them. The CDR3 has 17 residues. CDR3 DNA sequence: TGTGCCAGCAGTTACCTACAGGGATCCTTCAGCTCCTACGAGCAGTACTTC. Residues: CASSYLQGSFSSYEQYF.

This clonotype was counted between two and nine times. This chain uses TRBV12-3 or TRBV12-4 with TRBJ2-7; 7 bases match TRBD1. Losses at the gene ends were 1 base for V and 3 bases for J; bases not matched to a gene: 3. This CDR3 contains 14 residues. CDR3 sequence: CASSLEGQHYEQYF. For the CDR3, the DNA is TGTGCCAGCAGTTTAGAGGGACAGCACTACGAGCAGTACTTC.

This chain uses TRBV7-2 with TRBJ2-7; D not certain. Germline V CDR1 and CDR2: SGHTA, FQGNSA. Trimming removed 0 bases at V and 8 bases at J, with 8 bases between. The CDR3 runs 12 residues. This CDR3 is CASSLATSQQYF. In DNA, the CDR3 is TGTGCCAGCAGCTTAGCGACGTCCCAGCAGTACTTC.

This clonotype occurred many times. The CDR3 loop reads CASSFRPGQGTTYNSPLHF. The CDR3, as DNA: TGTGCCAGCAGCTTCCGCCCGGGACAGGGAACAACCTATAATTCACCCCTCCACTTT. This chain joins TRBV7-2 and TRBJ1-6; 9 nucleotides line up with TRBD1. Germline V lookup: CDR1 SGHTA, CDR2 FQGNSA. V lost 3 bases, J lost 2 bases, and 11 bases stayed unmatched. This CDR3 has 19 residues.

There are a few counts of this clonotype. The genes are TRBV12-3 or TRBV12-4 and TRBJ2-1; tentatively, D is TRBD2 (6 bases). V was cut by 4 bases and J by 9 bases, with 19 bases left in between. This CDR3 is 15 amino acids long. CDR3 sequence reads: CASSSLTGGTGEQFF. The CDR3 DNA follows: TGTGCCAGCAGTTCCCTAACAGGAGGGACGGGTGAGCAGTTCTTC.

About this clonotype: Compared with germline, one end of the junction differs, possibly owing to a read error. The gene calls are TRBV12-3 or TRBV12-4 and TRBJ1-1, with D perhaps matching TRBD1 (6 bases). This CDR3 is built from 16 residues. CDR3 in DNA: TGTGCCAGCAGCCTCATGGTTTCCAAACAGGGCACTGAAGAGTACTTT. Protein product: CASSLMVSKQGTEEYF.

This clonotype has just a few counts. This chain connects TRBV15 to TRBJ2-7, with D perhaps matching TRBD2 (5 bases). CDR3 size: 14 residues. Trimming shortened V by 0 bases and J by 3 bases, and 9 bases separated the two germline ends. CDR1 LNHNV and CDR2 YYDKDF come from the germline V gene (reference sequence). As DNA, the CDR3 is TGTGCCACCAGCAGAGACAAAGGACTCTACGAGCAGTACTTC. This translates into CATSRDKGLYEQYF.

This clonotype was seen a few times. The chain's CDR3 is CASSLSNEQFF. The CDR3, as DNA: TGTGCCAGCAGCTTAAGCAATGAGCAGTTCTTC. The rearrangement uses TRBV11-2 and TRBJ2-1; D is undetermined. The CDR3 length is 11 residues. Looked up from germline, CDR1 is SGHAT and CDR2 is FQNNGV. V was cut by 2 bases and J by 6 bases, with 2 bases left in between.

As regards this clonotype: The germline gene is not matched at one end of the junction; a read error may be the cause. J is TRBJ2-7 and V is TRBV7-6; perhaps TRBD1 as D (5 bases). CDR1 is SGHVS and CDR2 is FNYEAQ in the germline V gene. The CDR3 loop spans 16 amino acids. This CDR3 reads CASSLGPQVISYDQCF. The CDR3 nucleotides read TGTGCCAGCAGCTTAGGACCACAGGTGATCTCCTACGATCAGTGCTTC.

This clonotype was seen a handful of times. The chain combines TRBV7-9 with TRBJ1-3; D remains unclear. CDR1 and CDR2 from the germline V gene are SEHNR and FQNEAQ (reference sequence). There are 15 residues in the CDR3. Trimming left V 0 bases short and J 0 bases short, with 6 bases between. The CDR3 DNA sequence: TGTGCCAGCAGCTTAGCGGGAGGCTCTGGAAACACCATATATTTT. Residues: CASSLAGGSGNTIYF.